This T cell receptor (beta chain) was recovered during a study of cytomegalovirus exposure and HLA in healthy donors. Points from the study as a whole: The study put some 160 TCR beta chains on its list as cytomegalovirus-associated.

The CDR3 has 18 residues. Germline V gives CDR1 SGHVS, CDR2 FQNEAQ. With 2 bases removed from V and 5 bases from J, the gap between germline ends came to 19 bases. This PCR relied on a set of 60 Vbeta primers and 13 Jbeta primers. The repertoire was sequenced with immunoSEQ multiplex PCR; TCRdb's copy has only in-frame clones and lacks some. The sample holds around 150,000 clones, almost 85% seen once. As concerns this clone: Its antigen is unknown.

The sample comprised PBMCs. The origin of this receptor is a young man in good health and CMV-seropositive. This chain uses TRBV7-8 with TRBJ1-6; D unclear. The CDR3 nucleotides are TGTGCCAGCAGCTTAACTCTCTCCGTGTTTGTGGATAATTCACCCCTCCACTTT. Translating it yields CASSLTLSVFVDNSPLHF.